The 16 T cell receptor beta chains in this list originate from one sample, sequenced in a study of blood T cell repertoires in COVID-19 (dated by TCRdb to 2018 to 2021). The library came from the immunoSEQ multiplex PCR assay. TCRdb obtained this table from immuneACCESS and retained in-frame rearrangements with V and J assigned. These tables miss some clones; where compared with another copy, unresolved V genes account for less than half of the shortfall, and the remainder is unexplained. The sample includes some 190,000 clones, with 80% observed a single time. The ten largest clones represent approximately 4.6% of the sample. The sample comprised PBMCs or T cells enriched from blood (not recorded which). The source of these receptors is a young man with acute COVID-19.

The J gene is TRBJ1-5, the V gene TRBV6-5, with TRBD1 matching over 7 bases. The CDR3 loop spans 14 amino acids. V was pared by 10 bases and J by 9 bases, with 15 bases of the junction left unmatched. The germline CDR1 and CDR2 sequences are MNHEY and SVGAGI. This chain's CDR3 is CATLGQPSIRPQHF. As DNA, the CDR3 is TGTGCCACCCTGGGACAGCCCTCAATCAGGCCCCAGCATTTT.

The chain recombines TRBV19 with TRBJ2-3; 12 positions agree with TRBD2. The CDR3 totals 15 residues. V lost 6 bases and J lost 6; bases outside the gene matches: 7. The V gene's germline CDR1 is LNHDA and CDR2 SQIVND (reference sequence). The CDR3 region has the DNA TGTGCCAGTAGCAGCCCCGGGACTAGCGGGGATACGCAGTATTTT. This encodes CASSSPGTSGDTQYF.

This chain joins TRBV7-6 and TRBJ1-4; D not resolved. CDR3 length equals 15 residues. V was cut by 2 bases and J by 0 bases, with 7 bases left in between. Per the germline V gene, CDR1 is SGHVS and CDR2 is FNYEAQ. The chain's CDR3 is CASSLRGSTNEKLFF. The CDR3 DNA follows: TGTGCCAGCAGCTTACGGGGTTCAACTAATGAAAAACTGTTTTTT.

This clone was detected a few times. CDR3 bases: TGTGCCAGCAGCCGGAGCGGAGGGTTTTCGGCCGGGGAGCTGTTTTTT. It is translated as CASSRSGGFSAGELFF. V and J are TRBV7-9 and TRBJ2-2; D is perhaps TRBD2 (6 bases). The ends were cut back, 5 bases at V and 6 bases at J, with 19 bases in the middle. Germline V gene sequence: CDR1 SEHNR, CDR2 FQNEAQ (reference sequence). There are 16 residues in the CDR3.

The chain couples TRBV3-1 (or the pseudogene TRBV3-2) to TRBJ2-7, with D unclear. Germline-derived CDR1 and CDR2 are LGHDT and YNNKEL (reference sequence). The V end was cut by 2 bases, the J end by 6 bases, with 5 bases between. This CDR3 has 11 residues. The CDR3 here is CASSQKAEQYF. As DNA, the CDR3 is TGTGCCAGCAGCCAAAAAGCCGAGCAGTACTTC.

The chain links TRBV28 to TRBJ1-5; possibly TRBD1 for D (6 bases). In germline, CDR1 is MDHEN, CDR2 SYDVKM. CDR3 size: 14 residues. V was pared by 2 bases and J by 2 bases, with 7 bases between. The CDR3 reads CASSLAGGNQPQHF. The CDR3 coding sequence is TGTGCCAGCAGTTTAGCAGGGGGCAATCAGCCCCAGCATTTT.

The chain links TRBV5-5 to TRBJ2-7; 9 bases align to TRBD2. J gave up 0 bases and V 6 bases, and 10 bases lay outside the gene matches. The germline CDR1 and CDR2 sequences are SGHKS and YYEKEE (reference sequence). The CDR3 runs to 16 residues. The CDR3: CASNILAGAYSYEQYF. CDR3 DNA sequence: TGTGCCAGCAACATATTAGCGGGGGCCTACTCCTACGAGCAGTACTTC.

This chain links TRBV5-1 with TRBJ2-5; 8 bases fit TRBD1. V lost 4 bases to trimming and J lost 5 bases; unmatched junction nucleotides: 13. The CDR3 consists of 16 residues. Per the germline V gene, CDR1 is SGHRS and CDR2 is YFSETQ. The DNA for the CDR3 is TGCGCCAGCAGCGCCCAACAGGGGGGCGGTGGGGAGACCCAGTACTTC. Its protein product is CASSAQQGGGGETQYF.

The J gene is TRBJ2-1, the V gene TRBV5-1, with 7 bases fitting TRBD1. V lost 3 bases, J lost 4 bases, and 4 bases stayed unmatched. This CDR3 contains 14 residues. Germline V gene data show CDR1 as SGHRS and CDR2 as YFSETQ. CDR3 amino acids: CASSYRDSYNEQFF. The DNA of the CDR3 is TGCGCCAGCAGCTATCGGGACAGTTACAATGAGCAGTTCTTC.

The J gene is TRBJ1-6, the V gene TRBV6-6, with 9 positions matching TRBD1. The CDR3 sequence is 17 residues long. V dropped 7 bases and J dropped 1; count of bases not matched to a gene: 8. Looked up from germline, CDR1 is MNHNY and CDR2 is SVGAGI (reference sequence). Here the CDR3 reads CASNRPDRGSYNSPLHF. CDR3 sequence (DNA): TGTGCCAGCAATCGTCCGGACAGGGGATCCTATAATTCACCCCTCCACTTT.

This clone was observed a few times. This chain joins TRBV10-3 and TRBJ2-6; D is unclear. Germline V gene data show CDR1 as ENHRY and CDR2 as SYGVKD. V gave up 8 bases and J gave up 2 bases, with 16 bases separating them. This CDR3 is 16 amino acids long. CDR3 nucleotides: TGTGCCATCCCACGAATTCCGAGTGCTGGGGCCAACGTCCTGACTTTC. Translating gives CAIPRIPSAGANVLTF.

This chain links TRBV7-2 with TRBJ2-7; 8 positions match TRBD2. This CDR3 is built from 14 residues. J was trimmed by 3 bases and V by 5 bases; bases with no gene match: 6. Germline V lookup: CDR1 SGHTA, CDR2 FQGNSA. The CDR3 nucleotides are TGTGCCAGCAGCCGGCGGGGGGCCCTCTACGAGCAGTACTTC. Protein sequence: CASSRRGALYEQYF.

The chain recombines TRBV28 with TRBJ1-1, with 8 positions matching TRBD1. Trimming removed 6 bases from V and 5 bases from J; junction bases left unmatched: 17. Germline V gives CDR1 MDHEN, CDR2 SYDVKM. This CDR3 region has 17 residues. The CDR3 protein is CASRPTPGQGRRTEAFF. The DNA of the CDR3 is TGTGCCAGCAGACCCACCCCCGGACAGGGAAGAAGAACTGAAGCTTTCTTT. The variable domain in full, completed from reference TRBV28 and TRBJ1-1, reads DVKVTQSSRYLVKRTGEKVFLECVQDMDHENMFWYRQDPGLGLRLIYFSYDVKMKEKGDIPEGYSVSREKKERFSLILESASTNQTSMYLCASRPTPGQGRRTEAFFGQGTRLTVV.

This chain connects TRBV24-1 to TRBJ2-3, with a possible D match to TRBD2 (6 bases). Germline assignment: CDR1 KGHDR and CDR2 SFDVKD. This CDR3 region has 16 residues. Trimming stripped 1 base from V and 3 bases from J, with 13 bases between. This CDR3 is CATSDFPQGGTDTQYF. In DNA, the CDR3 is TGTGCCACCAGTGATTTTCCCCAGGGAGGAACAGATACGCAGTATTTT.

This chain connects TRBV24-1 to TRBJ1-2; perhaps TRBD1 as D (6 bases). V was pared by 3 bases and J by 2 bases, with 6 bases between. Germline V gene sequence: CDR1 KGHDR, CDR2 SFDVKD. This CDR3 is built from 13 residues. The CDR3 here is CATSDGQNYGYTF. As DNA, the CDR3 is TGTGCCACCAGTGATGGACAGAACTATGGCTACACCTTC.

The chain recombines TRBV2 with TRBJ2-5; D unresolved. CDR1 is SNHLY, CDR2 FYNNEI, per germline. This CDR3 contains 13 residues. V gave up 8 bases and J gave up 1 base, with 11 bases separating them. This CDR3 reads CASSPAVQETQYF. DNA for the CDR3: TGTGCCAGCTCACCGGCGGTCCAAGAGACCCAGTACTTC.